Shown below are 21 T cell receptor beta chains from a single sample sequenced in a study of T cells after yellow fever vaccination. From the 5' RACE reads, TCRdb called clonotypes with MiXCR, one entry per CDR3 protein. This table holds about 400,000 distinct CDR3 sequences, roughly 6.1% found once. The sample here was PBMCs, taken 5 days after the yellow fever booster vaccination. Receptors were obtained from a man aged 30-40 years who received the YFV17D yellow fever vaccine.

The chain links TRBV4-3 to TRBJ2-7; D remains ambiguous. Trimming removed 0 bases from V and 5 bases from J, with 14 bases in between. The CDR3 has 15 amino acids. Germline lookup yields CDR1 LGHNA and CDR2 YSLEER. CDR3 coding DNA: TGCGCCAGCAGCCAAGATTTTGGCCTGGCCGACGAGCAGTACTTC. Protein: CASSQDFGLADEQYF.

V usage is TRBV20-1 and J usage is TRBJ1-2; no clear D gene. Trimming pared 6 bases from V and 7 bases from J, leaving 15 bases between. Germline values: CDR1 DFQATT, CDR2 SNEGSKA (reference sequence). The CDR3 extends over 12 amino acids. DNA of the CDR3: TGCAGTGCAAAAACCCGCACGGTTGGCTACACCTTC. Protein sequence: CSAKTRTVGYTF.

This clonotype showed up many times. The CDR3 loop is CASSSLTEGHEQFF. In DNA form, the CDR3 reads TGTGCCAGCAGTTCCCTCACCGAAGGGCATGAGCAGTTCTTC. The rearrangement uses TRBV6-5 and TRBJ2-1; no definite D call. The CDR3 has 14 amino acids. Germline values: CDR1 MNHEY, CDR2 SVGAGI. The V and J ends lost 4 bases and 8 bases respectively, with 15 bases between them.

This clonotype occurred a few times. The chain is built from TRBV9 and TRBJ2-3, with TRBD1 matching 7 bases. CDR1 is SGDLS, CDR2 YYNGEE, per germline. The J segment lost 5 bases and the V segment lost 0 bases, leaving 9 bases of the junction unmatched. This CDR3 has 16 residues. The CDR3 region has the DNA TGTGCCAGCAGCGTAGCGGCCGGGACAGCTGGAGATACGCAGTATTTT. Amino acid sequence: CASSVAAGTAGDTQYF.

This clonotype was seen more than once but under ten times. The genes are TRBV12-3 or TRBV12-4 and TRBJ1-1; 8 bases are shared with TRBD1. The V gene end was trimmed by 5 bases and the J gene end by 7 bases; junction bases not matched to a gene: 6. This CDR3 region has 13 residues. The CDR3 protein is CASSVPGQVEAFF. DNA of the CDR3: TGTGCCAGCAGTGTCCCGGGACAGGTTGAAGCTTTCTTT.

The chain recombines TRBV5-6 with TRBJ2-7; 8 nucleotides align to TRBD2. The CDR3 extends over 14 amino acids. CDR1 SGHDT and CDR2 YYEEEE come from the germline V gene. V lost 4 bases and J lost 2; bases outside the gene matches: 5. CDR3 bases: TGTGCCAGCAGCCCCCGGGAGGGAGCCTACGAGCAGTACTTC. This sequence encodes CASSPREGAYEQYF.

This clonotype was seen many times. The chain joins TRBV20-1 to TRBJ2-1, with 7 bases that match TRBD2. CDR1 and CDR2 from the germline V gene are DFQATT and SNEGSKA (reference sequence). V lost 1 base to trimming and J lost 8 bases; unmatched junction nucleotides: 11. The CDR3 length is 15 residues. For the CDR3, the DNA is TGCAGTGCTAGAGGCCGACGTGGCGGGAGCGATGAGCAGTTCTTC. Translation gives CSARGRRGGSDEQFF.

This clonotype occurred a few times. This sequence joins TRBV7-3 and TRBJ2-1, with a tentative D call TRBD1 (5 bases). The CDR3 sequence is 17 residues long. The germline V and J ends were trimmed by 1 base and 2 bases, with 15 bases remaining between them. Germline V gene data show CDR1 as SGHTA and CDR2 as FQGTGA. As DNA, the CDR3 is TGTGCCAGCAGCTTAAAGGGGCTTCGTAGCACCTACAATGAGCAGTTCTTC. This sequence encodes CASSLKGLRSTYNEQFF.

This clonotype came up a few times. The CDR3 DNA follows: TGTGCCACCAGCAGAGGGGGAACCGGAACTGAAGCTTTCTTT. It translates to CATSRGGTGTEAFF. This sequence joins TRBV15 and TRBJ1-1; D unresolved. V was trimmed by 1 base and J by 5 bases, leaving 11 bases between them. Looked up from germline, CDR1 is LNHNV and CDR2 is YYDKDF (reference sequence). CDR3 length: 14 amino acids.

The J gene is TRBJ2-1, the V gene TRBV18; unclear D gene. The CDR3 length is 14 residues. Germline V CDR1 and CDR2: KGHSH, LQKENI. The V end lost 2 bases, the J end lost 5 bases, and 10 bases lay between the germline ends. CDR3 in DNA: TGTGCCAGCTCACCAATCTTGAACCACAATGAGCAGTTCTTC. Translated: CASSPILNHNEQFF.

The chain recombines TRBV5-1 with TRBJ2-7, with D possibly TRBD2 on 6 matching bases. The CDR3 contains 16 residues. Germline V CDR1 and CDR2: SGHRS, YFSETQ. The germline V and J ends were trimmed by 2 bases and 0 bases, with 15 bases remaining between them. The CDR3 sequence: CASSFGGSGSSYEQYF. The CDR3 DNA follows: TGCGCCAGCAGCTTCGGAGGGTCCGGGAGCTCCTACGAGCAGTACTTC.

V and J are TRBV5-4 and TRBJ2-2, with D tentatively TRBD2 (6 bases). Trimming took 10 bases from V and 8 from J, leaving 18 bases between them. This CDR3 is built from 13 residues. CDR1 is SGHNT, CDR2 YYREEE, per germline (reference sequence). CDR3 sequence: CAGSQSAGGELFF. The CDR3, as DNA: TGTGCCGGGTCCCAGTCGGCGGGAGGGGAGCTGTTTTTT.

In its sample, this clonotype was seen a few times. The V gene is TRBV11-2, the J gene TRBJ2-1; 10 bases agree with TRBD1. V dropped 5 bases and J dropped 7; count of bases not matched to a gene: 11. Germline V gene lookup returns CDR1 SGHAT and CDR2 FQNNGV. The CDR3 extends over 16 amino acids. The CDR3 region is CASSTYRDRGLNEQFF. CDR3 DNA: TGTGCCAGCAGCACATACCGGGACAGGGGTCTAAATGAGCAGTTCTTC.

This clonotype was counted ten times or more. The chain carries TRBV6-6 and TRBJ2-2, with unresolved D. The V gene's germline CDR1 is MNHNY and CDR2 SVGAGI (reference sequence). The CDR3 totals 11 residues. Between the trimmed V and J ends, which lost 6 bases and 6 bases, there was a span of 5 bases. CDR3 loop: CASSVAGELFF. CDR3 DNA: TGTGCCAGCAGCGTAGCCGGGGAGCTGTTTTTT.

V and J are TRBV6-2 or TRBV6-3 and TRBJ2-5; D tentatively fits TRBD1 or TRBD2 (5 bases each). Germline V CDR1 and CDR2: MNHEY, SVGEGT. V gave up 7 bases and J gave up 3 bases, with 18 bases separating them. The CDR3 is 15 amino acids. This CDR3 reads CASTKGRSSEETQYF. In DNA, the CDR3 is TGTGCCAGCACCAAGGGGAGATCTTCGGAAGAGACCCAGTACTTC.

In its sample, this clonotype was seen many times. The CDR3 region is CASRGDRAGYEQYF. The CDR3 DNA reads TGCGCCAGCAGGGGAGACAGGGCCGGGTACGAGCAGTACTTC. The V call is TRBV10-2, the J call TRBJ2-7; 7 bases match TRBD1. CDR1 is WSHSY, CDR2 SAAADI, per germline. This CDR3 spans 14 amino acids. Trimming at V came to 6 bases and at J to 4 bases, leaving 9 bases not matched to a gene.

This clonotype came up many times. The rearrangement links TRBV10-3 to TRBJ2-7; the match to TRBD2 covers 11 bases. The CDR3 runs to 13 residues. V dropped 9 bases and J dropped 0; count of bases not matched to a gene: 1. Germline V gives CDR1 ENHRY, CDR2 SYGVKD. The chain's CDR3 is CAMGTSGSYEQYF. The CDR3 coding sequence is TGTGCCATGGGGACTAGCGGCTCCTACGAGCAGTACTTC.

This clonotype came up many times. The chain joins TRBV12-3 or TRBV12-4 to TRBJ2-2, with 10 positions matching TRBD1. The CDR3 is 15 residues long. V trimming: 6 bases; J trimming: 4 bases; junction bases outside the gene matches: 5. The CDR3 here is CASRMGQGPTGELFF. CDR3 coding DNA: TGTGCCAGCAGGATGGGACAGGGGCCCACCGGGGAGCTGTTTTTT.

This clonotype was picked up a small number of times. This chain's CDR3 is CASTQGTASYEQYF. DNA of the CDR3: TGTGCCAGCACCCAAGGGACTGCCTCCTACGAGCAGTACTTC. The chain combines TRBV6-1 with TRBJ2-7; possible D gene TRBD2, 6 bases. Germline loops: CDR1 MNHNS, CDR2 SASEGT. This CDR3 has 14 residues. Trimming took 7 bases from V and 0 from J, leaving 13 bases between them.

The sample holds many counts of this clonotype. This rearrangement joins TRBV10-3 to TRBJ2-1; unclear D gene. Trimming removed 0 bases from V and 8 bases from J, with 8 bases in between. The CDR3 spans 13 residues. CDR1 and CDR2 from the germline V gene are ENHRY and SYGVKD. The DNA for the CDR3 is TGTGCCATCAGTGAGTCGATCCGGGATGAGCAGTTCTTC. Its protein is CAISESIRDEQFF.

The chain joins TRBV5-4 to TRBJ2-1; D uncertain. Per the germline V gene, CDR1 is SGHNT and CDR2 is YYREEE (reference sequence). V lost 4 bases and J 10 bases, leaving 18 bases between the germline ends. The CDR3 runs to 14 residues. CDR3 DNA sequence: TGTGCCAGCAGCCCGGACCAGACAATGGGGGAGCAGTTCTTC. Translation gives CASSPDQTMGEQFF.